A single sample gave rise to the 26 T cell receptor beta chains below, sequenced in a study of tumor-infiltrating lymphocytes in primary liver carcinoma. cDNA specific to TCR beta was made from about 550 ng of total RNA, with a constant-region primer employed for priming. Three nested multiplex PCR rounds, a slightly modified ARM-PCR, produced the libraries for TCR beta. The study ran its first two PCR rounds for nine to ten cycles each, using TRBV1-TRBV30 forward primers and a C-beta reverse primer. TCRdb reanalysed the multiplex PCR reads using MiXCR and keeps one entry per CDR3 protein. Among around 120,000 distinct CDR3 sequences listed, around 70% were seen once. Taking about 19-32 mg of unsorted bulk tissue, the authors co-extracted RNA and DNA. Sequencing was done on a sample of tumor-adjacent normal liver tissue. These receptors came from an older woman with primary liver carcinoma and hepatitis B virus infection.

As for this clonotype: No conserved phenylalanine or tryptophan ends this CDR3, so it is likely a read error. The rearrangement uses TRBV6-1 and TRBJ2-1; possibly TRBD2 for D (5 bases). The CDR3 is made up of 18 amino acids. Per germline, CDR1 MNHNS and CDR2 SASEGT. CDR3 loop: CASITDGEIGSSYNGQFL. The CDR3 DNA sequence: TGTGCCAGCATTACGGACGGGGAGATCGGAAGCTCCTACAATGGGCAGTTCCTC.

This clonotype was detected many times. This chain connects TRBV29-1 to TRBJ2-3, with D perhaps matching TRBD1 (6 bases). V was trimmed by 7 bases and J by 0 bases, leaving 11 bases between them. The length of the CDR3 is 13 residues. CDR1 is SQVTM and CDR2 is ANQGSEA in the germline V gene. The CDR3 DNA is TGCAGCGAGGGGGTTTCTAGCACAGATACGCAGTATTTT. This encodes CSEGVSSTDTQYF.

Regarding this clonotype: This likely comes from a read error, as the CDR3 has no conserved phenylalanine or tryptophan at its end. The chain employs TRBV11-2 and TRBJ1-2; D is uncertain. There are 14 residues in the CDR3. CDR1 is SGHAT, CDR2 FQNNGV, per germline. Here the CDR3 reads CVSSLEPINYGYTL. DNA for the CDR3: TGTGTCAGCAGCTTAGAGCCTATTAACTATGGCTACACCTTG.

This clonotype appeared a few times. This may be a read error, as it is one base from a much larger clone. The chain combines TRBV29-1 with TRBJ2-1, with 14 bases fitting TRBD2. Germline CDR1 and CDR2: SQVTM and ANQGSEA. CDR3 length: 15 amino acids. The ends lost 5 bases at V and 8 bases at J; junction bases unmatched: 8. For the CDR3, the DNA is TGCAGCGTTTGGACTAGCGGGAGGTCGGGGGATGAGCAGTTCTTC. It encodes CSVWTSGRSGDEQFF.

A remark on this clonotype: One end of the junction is discordant with germline, which a read error may explain. The rearrangement links TRBV4-1 to TRBJ1-5; maybe TRBD1 (5 bases). Germline V gene data show CDR1 as MGHRA and CDR2 as YSYEKL. The CDR3 spans 15 residues. The CDR3 nucleotides read TGCGCCAGCAGCCGACAGCTTAATAGCGGTCAGCTCCAGCATTTT. Protein sequence: CASSRQLNSGQLQHF.

In regard to this clonotype: Compared with germline, one end of the junction differs, possibly owing to a read error. The chain combines TRBV6-5 with TRBJ2-3; tentatively, D is TRBD1 or TRBD2 (5 bases each). The CDR3 contains 18 residues. Germline values: CDR1 MNHEY, CDR2 SVGAGI. The CDR3 nucleotides are TGCGCCAGCTGTTCCGAGAGGGGCCGCGCGAGAACCACAGATACGCAGTATTTT. It is translated as CASCSERGRARTTDTQYF.

This clonotype was recorded only once. As the CDR3 is not closed by the conserved phenylalanine or tryptophan, this likely results from a read error. V gene TRBV7-9 combines with J gene TRBJ2-5, with 7 bases that match TRBD2. Per the germline V gene, CDR1 is SEHNR and CDR2 is FQNEAQ (reference sequence). CDR3 size: 15 residues. The CDR3 nucleotides read TGTGCTAGCAGCCTGGGGACTACCTTCAAAGAGACCCAGTACTTA. It yields the protein CASSLGTTFKETQYL.

The J gene is TRBJ2-1, the V gene TRBV21-1; no DNA check was done on the table's D call, TRBD2. TRBV21-1 corresponds to a pseudogene. The CDR3 spans 15 residues. The CDR3 DNA reads TGTGCCACCGATCCAGCGGGAGTCTCCTACAATGAGCAGTCCTTC. It is translated as CATDPAGVSYNEQSF.

Regarding this clonotype: A read error may explain this, as a much larger clone is one base away. The rearrangement links TRBV14 to TRBJ1-1; D is perhaps TRBD1 (6 bases). This CDR3 is 13 amino acids long. Germline assignment: CDR1 SGHDN and CDR2 FVKESK. The CDR3 DNA is TGTGCCAGCAGCTCATACAGGGCCACTGGAGCTTTCTTT. Protein sequence: CASSSYRATGAFF.

With regard to this clonotype: This may come from a read error, since a much larger clone is one base off. The chain couples TRBV6-2 or TRBV6-3 to TRBJ1-6; D unclear. Trimming pared 8 bases from V and 12 bases from J, leaving 14 bases between. CDR3 size: 12 residues. Germline-derived CDR1 and CDR2 are MNHEY and SVGEGT. CDR3 nucleotides: TGTGCCAGCCGGAACACCCGTCGACCCCTCCACTTT. It is translated as CASRNTRRPLHF.

This clonotype was counted once. A much larger clone sits a single nucleotide away, making a read error possible. The gene calls are TRBV6-6 and TRBJ2-2; D may be TRBD1 (5 bases). The CDR3 sequence is 15 residues long. Per the germline V gene, CDR1 is MNHNY and CDR2 is SVGAGI (reference sequence). Trimming stripped 0 bases from V and 6 bases from J, with 11 bases between. The chain's CDR3 is CASSYSWGVAGELFF. The CDR3 DNA follows: TGTGCCAGCAGTTACTCCTGGGGCGTAGCCGGGGAGCTGTTTTTT.

As for this clonotype: Mismatch with germline at one junction end may stem from a read error. The genes are TRBV14 and TRBJ2-7, with a possible D match to TRBD2 (6 bases). The CDR3 is made up of 16 amino acids. Per the germline V gene, CDR1 is SGHDN and CDR2 is FVKESK. The CDR3 is CASSQDIKRALYDQYF. Here the CDR3 DNA reads TGTGCCAGCAGTCAAGACATAAAGCGGGCCCTCTACGATCAGTACTTC.

J is TRBJ2-4 and V is TRBV2; TRBD2 matches at 7 bases. The junction had 9 bases not matched to a gene; V was cut back by 7 bases and J by 6 bases. Germline values: CDR1 SNHLY, CDR2 FYNNEI. The CDR3 length is 14 residues. Here the CDR3 reads CASNGGGVVNIQYF. The CDR3 region has the DNA TGTGCCAGCAACGGGGGAGGGGTCGTAAACATTCAGTACTTC.

In the case of this clonotype: One junction end does not reproduce the germline sequence, and a read error may be involved. The V gene is TRBV4-1, the J gene TRBJ2-2; D remains unclear. In germline, CDR1 is MGHRA, CDR2 YSYEKL. There are 17 residues in the CDR3. The chain's CDR3 is CVSSQVGMGFPTGELFF. CDR3 nucleotides: TGCGTCAGCAGCCAAGTAGGCATGGGATTTCCGACCGGGGAGCTGTTTTTT.

A remark on this clonotype: Just one base apart from a much larger clone, this may be a read error. The chain is built from TRBV14 and TRBJ1-1; 8 bases match TRBD1. The CDR3 covers 16 residues. Looked up from germline, CDR1 is SGHDN and CDR2 is FVKESK. The CDR3 DNA reads as TGTGCCAACAGCACTCACTTCAGGGGGCGAGGCACTGAAGCTTTCTTT. Translation gives CANSTHFRGRGTEAFF.

This clonotype was detected only a few times. A much larger clone lies a single base off, so this may be a read error. This chain joins TRBV6-2 or TRBV6-3 and TRBJ2-1; D might be TRBD1 (5 bases). Germline V gene data show CDR1 as MNHEY and CDR2 as SVGEGT. The CDR3 length is 12 residues. Trimming stripped 7 bases from V and 6 bases from J, with 10 bases between. In nucleotides, the CDR3 is TGTGCCAGCATGACAGTGTTCAATGAGCAGTTCTTC. Residues: CASMTVFNEQFF.

A remark on this clonotype: A much larger clonotype is one base distant, so this may be a read error. The chain is built from TRBV28 and TRBJ2-7; the D is unclear. CDR1 is MDHEN, CDR2 SYDVKM, per germline. The CDR3 runs to 15 residues. CDR3 nucleotide sequence: TGTGCCAGCAGTTTTTCCGGCAGCAGCTCCTGCGAGCAGTACTTC. Its translation: CASSFSGSSSCEQYF.

As for this clonotype: A much more abundant neighbour one base away suggests this may be a read error. CDR3 protein: CASSSAGGRDSSYEQYF. CDR3 in DNA: TGTGCCAGCAGCTCGGCCGGCGGGAGGGACTCTTCCTACGAGCAGTACTTC. The chain joins TRBV5-5 to TRBJ2-7, with 9 bases matching TRBD2. CDR1 and CDR2 from the germline V gene are SGHKS and YYEKEE (reference sequence). V lost 3 bases, J lost 1 base, and 11 bases stayed unmatched. There are 17 residues in the CDR3.

In regard to this clonotype: The junction shows a germline mismatch at one end, possibly a read error. This chain links TRBV7-8 with TRBJ2-2; D is possibly TRBD2 (5 bases). Germline CDR1 is SGHVS and CDR2 is FQNEAQ. This CDR3 contains 13 residues. As DNA, the CDR3 is TGTGTCAGCAGCGCAGAGGGCACCGGGGAGCTGTTTTTT. Amino acids: CVSSAEGTGELFF.

In the case of this clonotype: The junction departs from the called germline gene at one end, perhaps through a read error. V gene TRBV11-2 combines with J gene TRBJ2-3, with TRBD2 matching over 7 bases. CDR3 length equals 17 residues. The germline CDR1 and CDR2 sequences are SGHAT and FQNNGV. CDR3 nucleotides: TGTGCTAGCAGCTCCCCCGCCACTAGCGTAAACACAGATACGCGGTATTTT. This sequence encodes CASSSPATSVNTDTRYF.

This clonotype was counted ten times or more. The rearrangement links TRBV12-3 or TRBV12-4 to TRBJ1-2, with D possibly being TRBD1 (6 bases). V lost 6 bases and J 7 bases, leaving 18 bases between the germline ends. CDR3 length equals 14 residues. CDR3 in DNA: TGTGCCAGCAGGCTTGGAACAGGGATGTCTGGCTACACCTTC. Amino acid sequence: CASRLGTGMSGYTF.

This clonotype was counted only a few times. The chain employs TRBV7-3 and TRBJ2-6; 9 nucleotides match TRBD1. Germline V gives CDR1 SGHTA, CDR2 FQGTGA. The CDR3 length is 18 residues. Unmatched junction bases numbered 8, after V lost 5 bases and J lost 0 bases. The CDR3 sequence is CASSQTGGFLSGANVLTF. Written as DNA, the CDR3 is TGTGCCAGCAGCCAGACAGGGGGGTTTCTCTCTGGGGCCAACGTCCTGACTTTC.

Turning to this clonotype: Germline and junction disagree at one end, which may indicate a read error. The chain couples TRBV5-1 to TRBJ1-2, with D possibly being TRBD1 (5 bases). Germline CDR1 and CDR2: SGHRS and YFSETQ. This CDR3 is 15 amino acids long. CDR3 in amino acids: CARSLGTSQLSGYTF. The CDR3 region has the DNA TGCGCCCGCAGCCTGGGGACGTCCCAACTTAGTGGTTACACCTTC.

This clonotype was seen repeatedly, ten times or more. This chain links TRBV28 with TRBJ2-2; D unclear. In germline, CDR1 is MDHEN, CDR2 SYDVKM. This CDR3 spans 15 amino acids. V lost 3 bases to trimming and J lost 1 base, with 9 bases between them. The CDR3 loop is CASSFARVNTGELFF. The CDR3 region has the DNA TGTGCCAGCAGTTTTGCTCGTGTGAACACCGGGGAGCTGTTTTTT.

Remarks on this clonotype: One junction end disagrees with the germline gene, perhaps due to a read error. The rearrangement links TRBV11-1 to TRBJ2-3; D perhaps matches TRBD2 (6 bases). The CDR3 loop spans 14 amino acids. Germline CDR1 is SGHAT and CDR2 is FQDESV (reference sequence). CDR3 DNA: TGTGCCAGCAGCTCGGACGGGAGTACAAATACCCAGTATTTT. Translated, it gives CASSSDGSTNTQYF. The full variable domain, in which reference TRBV11-1 and TRBJ2-3 provide the parts outside the CDR3, is EAEVAQSPRYKITEKSQAVAFWCDPISGHATLYWYRQILGQGPELLVQFQDESVVDDSQLPKDRFSAERLKGVDSTLKIQPAELGDSAMYLCASSSDGSTNTQYFGPGTRLTVL.

This sequence joins TRBV12-3 or TRBV12-4 and TRBJ2-7; D may be TRBD2 (5 bases). The CDR3 has 12 residues. V was shortened by 6 bases and J by 4 bases, with 10 bases between the two germline ends. Written as DNA, the CDR3 is TGTGCCAGCAGACCCGGAGGATACGAGCAGTACTTC. Amino acids: CASRPGGYEQYF.